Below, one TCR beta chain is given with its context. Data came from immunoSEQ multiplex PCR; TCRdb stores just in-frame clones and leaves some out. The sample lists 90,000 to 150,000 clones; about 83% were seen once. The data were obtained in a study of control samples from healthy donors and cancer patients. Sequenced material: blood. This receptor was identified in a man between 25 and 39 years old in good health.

The CDR3 reads CASSLDPGADQPQHF. The CDR3 DNA reads TGTGCCAGCAGCTTAGACCCGGGGGCTGATCAGCCCCAGCATTTT. The chain recombines TRBV7-6 with TRBJ1-5; D may be TRBD1 (6 bases). Trimming shortened V by 1 base and J by 5 bases, and 12 bases separated the two germline ends. This CDR3 is built from 15 residues. The germline V gene has CDR1 SGHVS and CDR2 FNYEAQ. Supplemented by reference TRBV7-6 and TRBJ1-5, the full variable domain reads GAGVSQSPRYKVTKRGQDVALRCDPISGHVSLYWYRQALGQGPEFLTYFNYEAQQDKSGLPNDRFSAERPEGSISTLTIQRTEQRDSAMYRCASSLDPGADQPQHFGDGTRLSIL.